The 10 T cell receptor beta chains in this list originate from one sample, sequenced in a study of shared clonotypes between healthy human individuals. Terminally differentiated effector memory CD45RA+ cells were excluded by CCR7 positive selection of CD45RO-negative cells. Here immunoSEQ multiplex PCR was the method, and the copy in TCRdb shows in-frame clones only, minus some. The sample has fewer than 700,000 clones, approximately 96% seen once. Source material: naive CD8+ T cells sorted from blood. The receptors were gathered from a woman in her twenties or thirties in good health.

CDR3 in DNA: TGTGCCAGCAGCTTGGATAGATCTGGGGCCAACGTCCTGACTTTC. Translated, it gives CASSLDRSGANVLTF. This chain joins TRBV7-9 and TRBJ2-6; D is uncertain. Germline-derived CDR1 and CDR2 are SEHNR and FQNEAQ (reference sequence). The CDR3 is made up of 15 amino acids. Trimming cost V 3 bases and J 1 base, with 7 bases left between them.

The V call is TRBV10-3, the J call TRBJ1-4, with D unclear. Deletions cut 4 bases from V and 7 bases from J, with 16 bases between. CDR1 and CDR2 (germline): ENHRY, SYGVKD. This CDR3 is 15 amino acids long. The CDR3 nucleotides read TGTGCCATCAGTGCCCGGCCCGGATCTGGTGAAAAACTGTTTTTT. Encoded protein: CAISARPGSGEKLFF.

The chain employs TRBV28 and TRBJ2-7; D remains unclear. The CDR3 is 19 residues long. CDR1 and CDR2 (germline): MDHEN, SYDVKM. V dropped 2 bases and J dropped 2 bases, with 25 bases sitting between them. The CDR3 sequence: CASSLISRPGLLSPYEQYF. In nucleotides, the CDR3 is TGTGCCAGCAGTTTAATCTCACGACCGGGCCTACTCTCCCCCTACGAGCAGTACTTC.

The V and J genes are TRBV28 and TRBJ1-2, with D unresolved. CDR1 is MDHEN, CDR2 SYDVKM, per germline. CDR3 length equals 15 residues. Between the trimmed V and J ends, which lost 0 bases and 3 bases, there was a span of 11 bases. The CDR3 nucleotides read TGTGCCAGCAGTTTATGGGCAGAGATGGACTATGGCTACACCTTC. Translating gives CASSLWAEMDYGYTF.

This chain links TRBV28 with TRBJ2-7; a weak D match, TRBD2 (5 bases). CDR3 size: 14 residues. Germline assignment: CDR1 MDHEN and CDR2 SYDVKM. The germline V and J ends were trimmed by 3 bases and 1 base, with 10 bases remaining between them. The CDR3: CASSFSPGSYEQYF. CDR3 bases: TGTGCCAGCAGTTTTTCCCCGGGGTCCTACGAGCAGTACTTC.

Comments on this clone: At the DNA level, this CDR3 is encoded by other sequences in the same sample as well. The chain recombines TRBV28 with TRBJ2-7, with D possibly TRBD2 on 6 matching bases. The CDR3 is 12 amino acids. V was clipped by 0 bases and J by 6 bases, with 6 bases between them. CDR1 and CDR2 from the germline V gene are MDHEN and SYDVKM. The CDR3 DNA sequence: TGTGCCAGCAGTTTATGGGGGGGCGAGCAGTACTTC. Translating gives CASSLWGGEQYF.

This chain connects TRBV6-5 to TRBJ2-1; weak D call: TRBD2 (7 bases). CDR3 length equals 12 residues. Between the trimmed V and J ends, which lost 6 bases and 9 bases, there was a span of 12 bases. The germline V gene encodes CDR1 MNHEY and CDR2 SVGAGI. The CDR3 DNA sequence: TGTGCCAGCAGGCGGGGGCCCGGTGAGCAGTTCTTC. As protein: CASRRGPGEQFF.

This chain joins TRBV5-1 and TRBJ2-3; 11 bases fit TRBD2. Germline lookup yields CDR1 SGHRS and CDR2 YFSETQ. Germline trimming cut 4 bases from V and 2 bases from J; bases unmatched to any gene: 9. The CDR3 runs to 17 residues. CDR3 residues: CASSDWGLADLTDTQYF. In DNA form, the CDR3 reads TGCGCCAGCAGCGACTGGGGACTAGCGGATCTCACAGATACGCAGTATTTT. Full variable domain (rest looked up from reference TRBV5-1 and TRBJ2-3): KAGVTQTPRYLIKTRGQQVTLSCSPISGHRSVSWYQQTPGQGLQFLFEYFSETQRNKGNFPGRFSGRQFSNSRSEMNVSTLELGDSALYLCASSDWGLADLTDTQYFGPGTRLTVL.

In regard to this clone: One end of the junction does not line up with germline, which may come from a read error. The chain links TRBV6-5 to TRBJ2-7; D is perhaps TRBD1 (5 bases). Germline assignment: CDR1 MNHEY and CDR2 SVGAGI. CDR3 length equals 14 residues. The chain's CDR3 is CAGSEGVFGYEQYF. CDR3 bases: TGTGCCGGCAGTGAAGGGGTCTTCGGGTACGAGCAGTACTTC.

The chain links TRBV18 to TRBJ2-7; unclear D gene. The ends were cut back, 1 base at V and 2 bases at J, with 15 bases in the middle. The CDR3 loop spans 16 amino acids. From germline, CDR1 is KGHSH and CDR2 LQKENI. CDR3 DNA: TGTGCCAGCTCACCACGGTGGACGCCGAGAACCTACGAGCAGTACTTC. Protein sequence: CASSPRWTPRTYEQYF.